This is a list of T cell receptor beta chains from one sample in a study of CD8 T cells in ankylosing spondylitis. MiXCR, run by TCRdb on the 5' RACE reads, gives a single entry per CDR3 protein. This sample has some 840,000 distinct CDR3 sequences, with about 12% found just once. Sequences were obtained from blood, either unsorted or a sorted T cell fraction (not recorded which). The receptors were gathered from a male donor with ankylosing spondylitis. The CDR3 runs from the conserved cysteine through the conserved F or W. The D gene is left open where the match is weak. A row's size may be missing; if present it is once, few, many or a size class.

clone_size	d_call	v_call	j_call	cdr3_nt	cdr3_aa
many	TRBD1	TRBV20-1	TRBJ2-7	TGCAGTGCTAGGGACACCGGGACAGGGGCCCGCGAGCAGTACTTC	CSARDTGTGAREQYF
many	-	TRBV20-1	TRBJ2-7	TGCAGTGCCCCCGGGCCGACGAGGGACGAGCAGTACTTC	CSAPGPTRDEQYF
-	TRBD1	TRBV7-2	TRBJ1-1	TGTGCCAGCAGCTACGGGACAGTGAGGGGCACTGAAGCTTTCTTT	CASSYGTVRGTEAFF
-	-	TRBV12-3/TRBV12-4	TRBJ2-2	TGTGCCAGCAGAGTGGACCAGAACACCGGGGAGCTGTTTTTT	CASRVDQNTGELFF
-	TRBD1	TRBV7-2	TRBJ1-1	TGTGCCAGCAGCTCGACAGGGTGGGCCACTGAAGCTTTCTTT	CASSSTGWATEAFF
-	TRBD1	TRBV20-1	TRBJ2-7	TGCAGTGCGCCGCTCCCGGGACAGAACGAGCAGTACTTC	CSAPLPGQNEQYF
few	TRBD2	TRBV10-3	TRBJ2-1	TGTGCCGCCAGGACTAGCGGGAACCTTGATGAGCAGTTCTTC	CAARTSGNLDEQFF
few	-	TRBV20-1	TRBJ2-5	TGCAGTGCTAGACGTACAGGTCGGGAAGAGACCCAGTACTTC	CSARRTGREETQYF
few	-	TRBV6-1	TRBJ1-2	TGTGCCAGTTACAAGGCGGTCAGTTTTGGCTACACCTTC	CASYKAVSFGYTF
many	-	TRBV12-3/TRBV12-4	TRBJ2-1	TGTGCCAGCAGCCTACAACCATGGGTGGGCAATGAGCAGTTCTTC	CASSLQPWVGNEQFF
few	-	TRBV3-1	TRBJ1-1	TGTGCCAGCAGCCCCACGGGGAGGGCTGCCGCTTTCTTT	CASSPTGRAAAFF
few	-	TRBV29-1	TRBJ2-7	TGCAGCGCCGTACAGGATTCCTACGAGCAGTACTTC	CSAVQDSYEQYF
-	-	TRBV28	TRBJ2-7	TGTGCCAGCAGTTTATTCGGGAAGGGGGGTAAAGGCGAGCAGTACTTC	CASSLFGKGGKGEQYF
-	-	TRBV7-2	TRBJ1-1	TGTGCCAGCAGCTTAGAATTCCTTCAGAGCAACACTGAAGCTTTCTTT	CASSLEFLQSNTEAFF
few	-	TRBV9	TRBJ2-5	TGTGCCAGCAGCGTAGTCGGGATGTGGGAGACCCAGTACTTC	CASSVVGMWETQYF
few	TRBD2	TRBV4-3	TRBJ2-3	TGCGCCAGCAGCCTCGGAGATGGACTAGCGGGGGGCTCAGGGTCAGATACGCAGTATTTT	CASSLGDGLAGGSGSDTQYF
few	TRBD2	TRBV20-1	TRBJ2-7	TGCAGTGCTAGGGGGTCGGGAGGGCAACTAGGCGAGCAGTACTTC	CSARGSGGQLGEQYF
once	-	TRBV5-1	TRBJ2-7	TGCGCCAGCAGCTTGGGGCAGGTCGACTACGAGCAGTACTTC	CASSLGQVDYEQYF
few	-	TRBV5-1	TRBJ2-2	TGCGCCAGCAGCTTGGTAGAATTGGCCACCGGGGAGCTGTTTTTT	CASSLVELATGELFF
many	-	TRBV7-2	TRBJ1-4	TGTGCCAGCAGCTGGAAAGCTAATGAAAAACTGTTTTTT	CASSWKANEKLFF
few	-	TRBV7-2	TRBJ1-2	TGTGCCAGCAGCTCACGGACGGTTTCCTATGGCTACACCTTC	CASSSRTVSYGYTF
few	-	TRBV2	TRBJ2-7	TGTGCCAGCGTCCCCCACTACGAGCAGTACTTC	CASVPHYEQYF
-	-	TRBV28	TRBJ2-1	TGTGCCAGTTTAGGGAGCGCCCAAGCCGGTGGGGAGCAGTTCTTC	CASLGSAQAGGEQFF
-	-	TRBV20-1	TRBJ2-7	TGCAGTGCTGACCCCATCGGGGGTTTCTACGAGCAGTACTTC	CSADPIGGFYEQYF
-	-	TRBV27	TRBJ2-7	TGTGCCAGCAGCTCGACCCGGACAGTCTCCCACGAGCAGTACTTC	CASSSTRTVSHEQYF
few	TRBD2	TRBV15	TRBJ2-2	TGTGCCACCAGCAGAGATGTCGGGGGGGCCGGGGAGCTGTTTTTT	CATSRDVGGAGELFF
-	-	TRBV28	TRBJ2-4	TGTGCCAGCACCATCGACGGTTTTAGAAACATTCAGTACTTC	CASTIDGFRNIQYF
many	TRBD2	TRBV20-1	TRBJ2-7	TGCAGTGCTAGAGACGGGGGGAGGGAGCAGTACTTC	CSARDGGREQYF
few	-	TRBV15	TRBJ1-5	TGTGCCACCAGCAGAGATACCAGCAATCAGCCCCAGCATTTT	CATSRDTSNQPQHF
few	-	TRBV4-3	TRBJ1-4	TGCGCCAGCAGCCGGAACAGGGAGGGTTGGGATGAAAAACTGTTTTTT	CASSRNREGWDEKLFF
-	TRBD2	TRBV29-1	TRBJ2-5	TGCAGCGTTCGAGCGGGGGTAGAGACCCAGTACTTC	CSVRAGVETQYF
-	-	TRBV18	TRBJ2-3	TGTGCCAGCTCACCACTCTTGCGCGCCGCAGATACGCAGTATTTT	CASSPLLRAADTQYF
many	-	TRBV7-3	TRBJ1-1	TGTGCCAGCAGCTCCACGCGGGGGTCCGGCACTGAAGCTTTCTTT	CASSSTRGSGTEAFF
few	-	TRBV19	TRBJ1-6	TGTGCCAGTAGTGTCCTACAGGGAATTCAACGGAGAGAAACACCCCTCCACTTT	CASSVLQGIQRRETPLHF
-	-	TRBV7-2	TRBJ2-7	TGTGCCAGCAGCCCCCTGAGCGGTCCCTACGAGCAGTACTTC	CASSPLSGPYEQYF
-	-	TRBV29-1	TRBJ2-7	TGCAGCGTTGAAGTCGAAAAACCCTACGAGCAGTACTTC	CSVEVEKPYEQYF
few	TRBD1	TRBV20-1	TRBJ1-5	TGCAGTGCCAAGAACTGGGACAGGGGAAACCAGCCCCAGCATTTT	CSAKNWDRGNQPQHF
few	-	TRBV12-3/TRBV12-4	TRBJ2-7	TGTGCCAGCAGTTTATACGGGCAGGGGAGCTCCTACGAGCAGTACTTC	CASSLYGQGSSYEQYF
few	-	TRBV20-1	TRBJ2-2	TGCAGTGCTAGGCCCGGGACCAAGAACACCGGGGAGCTGTTTTTT	CSARPGTKNTGELFF
few	TRBD1	TRBV6-5	TRBJ1-1	TGTGCCAGCAGTTATAGAGAAGGGGGCGCGGTTCCTTTCTTT	CASSYREGGAVPFF
many	TRBD1	TRBV29-1	TRBJ2-1	TGCAGCGCGGACAGGGGGCGAGAGGGTGAGCAGTTCTTC	CSADRGREGEQFF
few	-	TRBV20-1	TRBJ2-1	TGCAGTGCTCAGGGTAGCTCCTACAATGAGCAGTTCTTC	CSAQGSSYNEQFF
-	-	TRBV9	TRBJ1-5	TGTGCCAGCAGCGTAGATCCAAGGGACAACGAGCCCCAGCATTTT	CASSVDPRDNEPQHF
-	-	TRBV20-1	TRBJ2-5	TGCAGTGCTGGCCGGGACCTTGGTCGGGAGACCCAGTACTTC	CSAGRDLGRETQYF